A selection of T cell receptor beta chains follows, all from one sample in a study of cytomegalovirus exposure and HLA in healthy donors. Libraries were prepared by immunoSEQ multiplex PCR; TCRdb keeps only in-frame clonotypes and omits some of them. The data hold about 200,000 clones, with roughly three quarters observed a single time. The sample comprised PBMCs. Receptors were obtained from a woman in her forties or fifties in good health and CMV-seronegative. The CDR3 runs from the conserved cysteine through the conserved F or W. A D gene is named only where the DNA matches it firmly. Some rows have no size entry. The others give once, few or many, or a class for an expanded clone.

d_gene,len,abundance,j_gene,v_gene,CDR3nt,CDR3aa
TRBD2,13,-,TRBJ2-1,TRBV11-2,TGTGCCAGCAGACTAGCGGGGTACAATGAGCAGTTCTTC,CASRLAGYNEQFF
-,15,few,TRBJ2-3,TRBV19,TGTGCCAGCCAACCGTTAGACAGAGACACAGATACGCAGTATTTT,CASQPLDRDTDTQYF
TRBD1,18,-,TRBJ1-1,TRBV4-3,TGCGCCAGCAGCCCAACCAACAGAATAACAGGGGGCATCACTGAAGCTTTCTTT,CASSPTNRITGGITEAFF
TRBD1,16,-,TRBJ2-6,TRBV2,TGTGCCAGCAGGGAACCGACAGGGTCCGGGGCCAACGTCCTGACTTTC,CASREPTGSGANVLTF
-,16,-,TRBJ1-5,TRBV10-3,TGTGCCATCAGTGGATCCGCAATCCAGGGGAGTCAGCCCCAGCATTTT,CAISGSAIQGSQPQHF
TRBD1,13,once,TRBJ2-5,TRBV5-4,TGTGCCAGCAGACAGGGGACCCAAGAGACCCAGTACTTC,CASRQGTQETQYF
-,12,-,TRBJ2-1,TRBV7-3,TGTGCCAGCAGTTCCTTGGACAGTCAGCAGTTCTTC,CASSSLDSQQFF
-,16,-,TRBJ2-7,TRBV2,TGTGCCAGCAGCCCCCAGCGTGGAGAGGCCATGGTGGAGCAGTACTTC,CASSPQRGEAMVEQYF
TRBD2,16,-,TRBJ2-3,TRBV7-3,TGTGCCAGCAGCCCGTACCCTAGCGGGACCACAGATACGCAGTATTTT,CASSPYPSGTTDTQYF
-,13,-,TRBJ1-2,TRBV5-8,TGTGCCAGCAGCTTGGACAGGCACTATGGCTACACCTTC,CASSLDRHYGYTF
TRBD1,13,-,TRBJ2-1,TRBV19,TGTGCCAGCACCGGACAGGGCTACAATGAGCAGTTCTTC,CASTGQGYNEQFF